This T cell receptor beta chain was captured in a study of identical twins. MiXCR was run by TCRdb on the 5' RACE reads, yielding one entry per CDR3 protein. The sample yields 1.5 million to 2 million distinct CDR3 sequences, less than 40% seen once. This CDR3 comprises 15 residues. Trimming shortened V by 2 bases and J by 5 bases, and 17 bases separated the two germline ends. CDR1 is DFQATT and CDR2 is SNEGSKA in the germline V gene (reference sequence). The sequence came from a newborn girl in good health. The sequenced sample was cord blood. This chain joins TRBV20-1 and TRBJ2-3; TRBD2 might be the D (5 bases). The CDR3 protein is CSARYPSGGGDTQYF. As DNA, the CDR3 is TGCAGTGCTAGATATCCCAGCGGAGGCGGAGATACGCAGTATTTT.